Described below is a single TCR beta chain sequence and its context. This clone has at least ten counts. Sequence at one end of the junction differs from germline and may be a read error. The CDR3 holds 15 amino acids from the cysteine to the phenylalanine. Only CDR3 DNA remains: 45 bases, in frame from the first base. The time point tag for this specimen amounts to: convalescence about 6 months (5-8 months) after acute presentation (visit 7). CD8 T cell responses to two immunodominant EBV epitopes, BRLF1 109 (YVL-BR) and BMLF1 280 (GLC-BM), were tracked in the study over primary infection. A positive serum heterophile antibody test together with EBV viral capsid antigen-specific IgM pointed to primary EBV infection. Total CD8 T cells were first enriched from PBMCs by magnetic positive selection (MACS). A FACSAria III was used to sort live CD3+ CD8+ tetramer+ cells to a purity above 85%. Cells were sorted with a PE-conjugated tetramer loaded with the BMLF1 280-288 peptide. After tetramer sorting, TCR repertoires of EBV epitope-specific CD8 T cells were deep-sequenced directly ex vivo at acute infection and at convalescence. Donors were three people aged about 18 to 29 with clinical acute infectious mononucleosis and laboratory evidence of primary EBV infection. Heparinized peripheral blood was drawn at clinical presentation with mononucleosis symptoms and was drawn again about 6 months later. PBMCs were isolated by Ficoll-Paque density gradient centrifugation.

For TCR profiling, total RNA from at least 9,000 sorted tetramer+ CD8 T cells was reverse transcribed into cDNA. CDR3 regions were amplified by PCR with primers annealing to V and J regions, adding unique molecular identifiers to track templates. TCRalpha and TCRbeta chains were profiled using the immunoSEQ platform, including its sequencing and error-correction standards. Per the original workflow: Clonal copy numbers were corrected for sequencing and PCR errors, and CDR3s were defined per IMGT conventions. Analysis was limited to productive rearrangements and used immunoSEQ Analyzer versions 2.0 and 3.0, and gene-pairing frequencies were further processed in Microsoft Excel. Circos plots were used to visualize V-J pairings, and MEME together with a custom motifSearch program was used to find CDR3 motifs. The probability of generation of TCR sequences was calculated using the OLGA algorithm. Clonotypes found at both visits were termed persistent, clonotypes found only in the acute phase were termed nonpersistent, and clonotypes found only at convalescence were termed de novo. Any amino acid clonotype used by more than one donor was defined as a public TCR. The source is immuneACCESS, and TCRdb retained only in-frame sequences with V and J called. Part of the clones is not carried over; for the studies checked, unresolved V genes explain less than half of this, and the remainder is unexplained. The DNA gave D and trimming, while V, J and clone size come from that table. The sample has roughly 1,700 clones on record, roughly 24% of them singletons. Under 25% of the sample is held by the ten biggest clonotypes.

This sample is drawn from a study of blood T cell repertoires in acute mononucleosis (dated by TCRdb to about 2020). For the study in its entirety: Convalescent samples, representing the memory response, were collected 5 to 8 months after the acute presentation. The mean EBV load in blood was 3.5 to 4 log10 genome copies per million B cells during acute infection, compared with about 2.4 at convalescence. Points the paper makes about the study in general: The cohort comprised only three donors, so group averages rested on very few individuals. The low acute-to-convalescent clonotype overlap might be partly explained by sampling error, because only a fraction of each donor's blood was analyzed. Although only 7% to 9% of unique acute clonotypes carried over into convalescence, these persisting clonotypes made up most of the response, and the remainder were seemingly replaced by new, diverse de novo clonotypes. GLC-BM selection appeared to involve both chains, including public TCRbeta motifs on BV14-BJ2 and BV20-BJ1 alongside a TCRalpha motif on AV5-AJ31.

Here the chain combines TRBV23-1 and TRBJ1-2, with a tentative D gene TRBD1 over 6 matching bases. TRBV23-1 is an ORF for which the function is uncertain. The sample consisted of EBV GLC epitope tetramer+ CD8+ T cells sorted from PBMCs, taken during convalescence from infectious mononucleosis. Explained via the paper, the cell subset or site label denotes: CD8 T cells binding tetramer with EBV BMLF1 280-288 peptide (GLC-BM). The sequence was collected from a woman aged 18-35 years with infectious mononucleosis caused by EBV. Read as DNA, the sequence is TGTGCCAGCAGCTCCCAGGGGACGCCAAACTATGGCTACACCTTC. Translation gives CASSSQGTPNYGYTF.